This is a list of T cell receptor beta chains from one sample in a study of blood T cell repertoires in COVID-19. Repertoires were generated with immunoSEQ multiplex PCR, while TCRdb's copy carries only in-frame clones and drops some. This sample has about 120,000 clones, with 82% found just once. Sequenced input: peripheral blood. The receptors were sampled from a woman aged 70-85 years with acute or convalescent COVID-19. Each CDR3 is given with its conserved first and last residue. A D gene is named only where the DNA matches it firmly. Clone size is not always given. Where it is, it says once, few, many or a class for expanded clones.

j_gene,v_gene,abundance,d_gene,CDR3nt,CDR3aa
TRBJ2-7,TRBV19,-,TRBD2,TGTGCCAGCAGCGGGACTGCGCAAGGCTACGAGCAGTACTTC,CASSGTAQGYEQYF
TRBJ2-7,TRBV11-3,-,TRBD2,TGTGCCAGCAGCTATCGGGGGGGCCACGAGCAGTACTTC,CASSYRGGHEQYF
TRBJ1-2,TRBV7-2,-,-,TGTGCCAGCAGCTTACATGGACTAAACTATGGCTACACCTTC,CASSLHGLNYGYTF
TRBJ1-2,TRBV3-1/TRBV3-2,-,-,TGTGCCAGCAGCCAAGTGGCGACAAGCAGCTATGGCTACACCTTC,CASSQVATSSYGYTF
TRBJ1-1,TRBV18,-,-,TGTGCCAGCTCACCTCAATCCGGGGTGAACACTGAAGCTTTCTTT,CASSPQSGVNTEAFF
TRBJ2-3,TRBV7-7,-,-,TGTGCCAGCAGCTTAGGTCCCCGTGGCCAGGCCACAGATACGCAGTATTTT,CASSLGPRGQATDTQYF
TRBJ1-2,TRBV19,-,-,TGTGCCAGTAGCCTCAACGGGGGGGTCCATGGCTACACCTTC,CASSLNGGVHGYTF
TRBJ1-4,TRBV5-6,-,-,TGTGCCAGCAGCTCCCTACAGTTGGCTAATGAAAAACTGTTTTTT,CASSSLQLANEKLFF
TRBJ2-2,TRBV6-2/TRBV6-3,-,TRBD1,TGTGCCAGCAGCACAGGGGGTAACACCGGGGAGCTGTTTTTT,CASSTGGNTGELFF
TRBJ2-5,TRBV4-3,-,TRBD2,TGCGCCAGCAGCCAAAATAGCGGGGAAGGGACCCAGTACTTC,CASSQNSGEGTQYF
TRBJ1-5,TRBV6-5,-,TRBD1,TGTGCCAGCAGTTCCCACCGGACAGGGACCCATCAGCCCCAGCATTTT,CASSSHRTGTHQPQHF
TRBJ1-2,TRBV5-4,-,-,TGTGCCAGCAGCTTGGTCTACCAATACACCTTC,CASSLVYQYTF
TRBJ1-6,TRBV14,-,-,TGTGCCAGCAGCCATTCCGGGGTTGGGTCACCCCTCCACTTT,CASSHSGVGSPLHF
TRBJ2-6,TRBV7-6,-,-,TGTGCCAGCAGCTCGAGACCTAGGGGAAGGGCTGGGGCCAACGTCCTGACTTTC,CASSSRPRGRAGANVLTF
TRBJ2-1,TRBV5-6,-,-,TGTGCCAGCAGCACTCAGGGGAGCCGTGGCTACAATGAGCAGTTCTTC,CASSTQGSRGYNEQFF
TRBJ1-3,TRBV5-1,few,-,TGCGCCAGCAGCCCGGGAGGTTGGGGTTCGGGAAACACCATATATTTT,CASSPGGWGSGNTIYF
TRBJ1-1,TRBV9,-,TRBD1,TGTGCCAGCAGCGCCGGGGGACAGGGAGGCACTGAAGCTTTCTTT,CASSAGGQGGTEAFF
TRBJ2-4,TRBV18,-,TRBD2,TGTGCCAGCTCACCTACGCGGGGGTCAGCCCTAGCCAAAAACATTCAGTACTTC,CASSPTRGSALAKNIQYF
TRBJ1-4,TRBV6-5,-,-,TGTGCCAGCAGTCCCCTCCGCAGGCCTAATGAAAAACTGTTTTTT,CASSPLRRPNEKLFF
TRBJ2-3,TRBV7-2,-,TRBD1,TGTGCCAGCAGCACGCGACAGGGCTCAACCACAGATACGCAGTATTTT,CASSTRQGSTTDTQYF
TRBJ2-3,TRBV12-3/TRBV12-4,-,-,TGTGCCAGCATGGTGGGAGTCACAGATACGCAGTATTTT,CASMVGVTDTQYF
TRBJ1-2,TRBV12-3/TRBV12-4,few,-,TGTGCCAGCAGTTTGAACTATGTCAATGGCTACACCTTC,CASSLNYVNGYTF
TRBJ2-1,TRBV24-1,-,TRBD2,TGTGCCACCAGTGATCCTAGCGGGGGGGCCGTAGTTACAAATGAGCAGTTCTTC,CATSDPSGGAVVTNEQFF
TRBJ1-4,TRBV10-3,-,TRBD1,TGTGCCATCAGCTCAGCGACAGGGGAAAAACTGTTTTTT,CAISSATGEKLFF
TRBJ2-5,TRBV30,-,-,TGTGCCTGGAGTGTAACCATCCGCTGGCCCCAAGAGACCCAGTACTTC,CAWSVTIRWPQETQYF
TRBJ1-5,TRBV19,-,-,TGTGCCAGTAGTATTTCAAGCAATCAGCCCCAGCATTTT,CASSISSNQPQHF
TRBJ2-1,TRBV7-6,-,-,TGTGCCAGCAGCAAGGGGGACCTCCCTCGAAATGAGCAGTTCTTC,CASSKGDLPRNEQFF
TRBJ1-2,TRBV3-1/TRBV3-2,-,TRBD1,TGTGCCAGCAGTCGGACAGGGCGTGGTTTGGGCTACACCTTC,CASSRTGRGLGYTF
TRBJ1-5,TRBV19,few,TRBD1,TGTGCCAGTAGTATCCGGACAGGGGATGGACAGCCCCAGCATTTT,CASSIRTGDGQPQHF
TRBJ2-1,TRBV3-1/TRBV3-2,-,TRBD2,TGTGCCAGCAGCCAAGATAGCGGGGGGGCCTACAATGAGCAGTTCTTC,CASSQDSGGAYNEQFF
TRBJ1-2,TRBV30,-,-,TGTGCCTGGAGTCCTCGCCTACAGGGTTCGGCTGGCTACACCTTC,CAWSPRLQGSAGYTF
TRBJ1-6,TRBV5-4,-,-,TGTGCCAGCAGCCTGACAGTTTACAATTCACCCCTCCACTTT,CASSLTVYNSPLHF
TRBJ1-1,TRBV5-4,-,-,TGTGCCAGCAGTTCCGGACTGAATGAAGCTTTCTTT,CASSSGLNEAFF
TRBJ2-5,TRBV5-1,-,-,TGCGCCAGCAGCTTGGAGCTCGGGGTTTTGCGGGGGCTCTACTCAGGAGAGACCCAGTACTTC,CASSLELGVLRGLYSGETQYF
TRBJ1-2,TRBV6-5,-,-,TGTGCCAGCAGTTACTCGGAACAGCACTATGGCTACACCTTC,CASSYSEQHYGYTF
TRBJ2-2,TRBV19,-,-,TGTGCCAGTAGTTTTCGCAGTAACACCGGGGAGCTGTTTTTT,CASSFRSNTGELFF
TRBJ1-2,TRBV7-9,once,TRBD1,TGTGCCATCGAGGGGGCGCCTAACTATGGCTACACCTTC,CAIEGAPNYGYTF
TRBJ2-1,TRBV19,-,TRBD1,TGTGCCAGTAGTATAGCCGGCAGGGGGCAACACAATGAGCAGTTCTTC,CASSIAGRGQHNEQFF
TRBJ1-1,TRBV15,-,-,TGTGCCACCAGCAGAGATGTATGGCAGGCACAGAACACTGAAGCTTTCTTT,CATSRDVWQAQNTEAFF
TRBJ2-4,TRBV3-1/TRBV3-2,-,-,TGTGCCAGCAGCCAGTTCTACAGGGCAGAAAACATTCAGTACTTC,CASSQFYRAENIQYF
TRBJ2-7,TRBV5-8,-,-,TGTGCCAGCAGCCCGGGACTTAACGAGCAGTACTTC,CASSPGLNEQYF